A single sample gave rise to the 20 T cell receptor beta chains below, sequenced in a study of shared clonotypes between healthy human individuals. Naive CD8 cells comprised CD45RO-negative, CCR7-positively selected cells, excluding terminally differentiated effector memory CD45RA+ cells. Assay used: immunoSEQ multiplex PCR; TCRdb lists only in-frame clones, some missing. The table shows just over 2,000,000 clones, with about 94% occurring only once. Material: naive CD8+ T cells sorted from blood. These receptors originate from a man younger than 30 in good health.

This rearrangement joins TRBV10-2 to TRBJ1-1; possible D gene TRBD1, 5 bases. The CDR3 contains 14 residues. Germline CDR1 and CDR2: WSHSY and SAAADI. The V end lost 6 bases, the J end lost 2 bases, and 13 bases lay between the germline ends. CDR3 DNA: TGCGCCAGCAGCCCGGGGGGAGAAAACACTGAAGCTTTCTTT. It yields the protein CASSPGGENTEAFF.

Of note for this clone: Other DNA sequences from this sample encode an identical CDR3 as well. The chain carries TRBV27 and TRBJ1-5, with D hard to call. CDR1 is MNHEY and CDR2 is SMNVEV in the germline V gene (reference sequence). V lost 3 bases to trimming and J lost 3 bases, with 9 bases between them. The CDR3 is 14 amino acids. CDR3 region: CASSLLGNNQPQHF. CDR3 coding DNA: TGTGCCAGCAGTTTGTTAGGAAACAATCAGCCCCAGCATTTT.

The gene calls are TRBV5-4 and TRBJ2-3, with D perhaps TRBD1 (5 bases). CDR3 length equals 15 residues. Germline V CDR1 and CDR2: SGHNT, YYREEE (reference sequence). Between the trimmed V and J ends, which lost 2 bases and 5 bases, there was a span of 15 bases. In DNA, the CDR3 is TGTGCCAGCAGCTTTAGAAAGGGGATGGAAGATACGCAGTATTTT. It specifies CASSFRKGMEDTQYF.

The chain links TRBV5-6 to TRBJ2-1, with TRBD2 matching over 10 bases. Trimming at V came to 6 bases and at J to 8 bases, leaving 14 bases not matched to a gene. The CDR3 is 16 residues long. Germline-derived CDR1 and CDR2 are SGHDT and YYEEEE. The CDR3 region is CASTPDGLAGAHEQFF. The CDR3, as DNA: TGTGCCAGCACCCCCGATGGGCTAGCGGGGGCACATGAGCAGTTCTTC.

This chain links TRBV27 with TRBJ2-7; 9 bases match TRBD2. J gave up 0 bases and V 5 bases, and 8 bases lay outside the gene matches. The CDR3 is 16 residues long. Per the germline V gene, CDR1 is MNHEY and CDR2 is SMNVEV (reference sequence). The CDR3 spells CASSTLAGSGSYEQYF. The CDR3 DNA reads TGTGCCAGCAGTACCCTAGCGGGAAGCGGCTCCTACGAGCAGTACTTC.

The chain links TRBV9 to TRBJ2-7; D possibly corresponds to TRBD1 (6 bases). The CDR3 extends over 14 amino acids. V shed 5 bases and J shed 0 bases, with 12 bases lying between them. CDR1 is SGDLS, CDR2 YYNGEE, per germline. The CDR3: CASSETGTSYEQYF. Here the CDR3 DNA reads TGTGCCAGCAGTGAAACAGGGACCTCCTACGAGCAGTACTTC.

This chain links TRBV6-6 with TRBJ2-7; D gene ambiguous. Trimming removed 0 bases from V and 0 bases from J, with 9 bases in between. Germline V gene data show CDR1 as MNHNY and CDR2 as SVGAGI (reference sequence). This CDR3 contains 15 residues. The CDR3 sequence is CASSYSMSTSYEQYF. As DNA, the CDR3 is TGTGCCAGCAGTTACTCGATGAGTACCTCCTACGAGCAGTACTTC.

The chain joins TRBV6-5 to TRBJ1-1, with a weak D call TRBD1 (5 bases). CDR3 length: 15 residues. Trimming shortened V by 2 bases and J by 7 bases, and 17 bases separated the two germline ends. The germline V gene has CDR1 MNHEY and CDR2 SVGAGI. In DNA, the CDR3 is TGTGCCAGCAGTTACAGTCCCGGGGGAATGGGTGAAGCTTTCTTT. This codes for CASSYSPGGMGEAFF.

The chain employs TRBV5-3 and TRBJ1-5; D gene unclear. TRBV5-3 is noted as an ORF with a role that remains uncertain. The CDR3 totals 16 residues. Trimming left V 2 bases short and J 2 bases short, with 14 bases between. CDR3 bases: TGTGCCAGAAGCTTTGGACGGAAGTATGGCAATCAGCCCCAGCATTTT. Its protein product is CARSFGRKYGNQPQHF.

The CDR3: CARSLAKSREAPGYTF. CDR3 DNA sequence: TGTGCCAGAAGCTTGGCAAAGTCACGGGAGGCCCCTGGCTACACCTTC. The chain combines TRBV5-3 with TRBJ1-2; D remains unclear. TRBV5-3 is treated as an ORF (open reading frame) with a function not yet certain. V was shortened by 0 bases and J by 7 bases, with 19 bases between the two germline ends. CDR3 size: 16 residues.

In DNA form, the CDR3 reads TGTGCCAGCAGTTACCTTGGACGGGGGGACGAGACCCAGTACTTC. It translates to CASSYLGRGDETQYF. This chain joins TRBV6-5 and TRBJ2-5; 7 bases map to TRBD2. The ends lost 2 bases at V and 5 bases at J; junction bases unmatched: 8. The CDR3 consists of 15 residues. Germline assignment: CDR1 MNHEY and CDR2 SVGAGI.

CDR3 DNA sequence: TGTGCCAGCAGCTTGGGACAGTCGGATCAGCCCCAGCATTTT. Residues: CASSLGQSDQPQHF. The chain combines TRBV7-9 with TRBJ1-5, with TRBD1 identical over 7 bases. J gave up 5 bases and V 3 bases, and 4 bases lay outside the gene matches. The CDR3 sequence is 14 residues long. The germline V gene has CDR1 SEHNR and CDR2 FQNEAQ (reference sequence).

The V gene is TRBV19, the J gene TRBJ1-1; D may be TRBD1 (6 bases). CDR3 length: 13 amino acids. The V end lost 6 bases, the J end lost 5 bases, and 13 bases lay between the germline ends. From germline, CDR1 is LNHDA and CDR2 SQIVND (reference sequence). The CDR3 sequence: CASSVQGRTEAFF. In DNA, the CDR3 is TGTGCCAGTAGCGTACAGGGTCGGACTGAAGCTTTCTTT.

The chain uses TRBV11-2 and TRBJ2-7; no firm D call. V dropped 1 base and J dropped 2 bases, with 6 bases sitting between them. The CDR3 is made up of 13 amino acids. The germline gives CDR1 SGHAT, CDR2 FQNNGV. Written as DNA, the CDR3 is TGTGCCAGCAGCTTAGGAATGGCCTACGAGCAGTACTTC. It specifies CASSLGMAYEQYF.

This chain joins TRBV30 and TRBJ2-3; 8 bases map to TRBD1. This CDR3 contains 14 residues. Trimming cost V 3 bases and J 4 bases; bases outside gene matches: 6. The germline CDR1 and CDR2 sequences are GTSNPN and SVGIG (reference sequence). CDR3 in amino acids: CAWSPGQGPDTQYF. CDR3 bases: TGTGCCTGGAGCCCAGGACAGGGCCCAGATACGCAGTATTTT.

V is TRBV5-6 and J is TRBJ2-4; D may be TRBD1 (6 bases). The germline CDR1 and CDR2 sequences are SGHDT and YYEEEE. The CDR3 spans 15 residues. V shed 4 bases and J shed 8 bases, with 19 bases lying between them. The CDR3 nucleotides read TGTGCCAGCAGCCTTTCACAGGGCCTTGGGTACATTCAGTACTTC. This codes for CASSLSQGLGYIQYF.

Regarding this clone: The same CDR3 can be traced to other DNA sequences in this sample. The genes are TRBV9 and TRBJ2-1, with 8 positions matching TRBD2. J lost 3 bases, V lost 4 bases, and 0 bases had no gene match. In germline, CDR1 is SGDLS, CDR2 YYNGEE. The length of the CDR3 is 13 residues. CDR3 DNA: TGTGCCAGCAGCAGCGGGAGCTACAATGAGCAGTTCTTC. This gives the protein CASSSGSYNEQFF.

V usage is TRBV7-9 and J usage is TRBJ2-7; no firm D call. The germline V gene encodes CDR1 SEHNR and CDR2 FQNEAQ (reference sequence). CDR3 length: 16 amino acids. V shed 4 bases and J shed 3 bases, with 19 bases lying between them. The DNA of the CDR3 is TGTGCCAGCAGCTCAGGTCAAGAGGTCGTCTTCTACGAGCAGTACTTC. This translates into CASSSGQEVVFYEQYF.

CDR3 DNA: TGTGCCAGCAGTTCCCTTCCCCTTAAGGATGGGGAGCAGTACTTC. Protein sequence: CASSSLPLKDGEQYF. J is TRBJ2-7 and V is TRBV6-5; no reliable D call. The V end was cut by 4 bases, the J end by 7 bases, with 20 bases between. Germline V lookup: CDR1 MNHEY, CDR2 SVGAGI. This CDR3 region has 15 residues.

The rearrangement links TRBV13 to TRBJ2-3; 8 nucleotides line up with TRBD2. Germline V CDR1 and CDR2: PRHDT, FYEKMQ (reference sequence). This CDR3 region has 16 residues. After removal of 1 base from V and 0 bases from J, the junction contained 3 bases not matched to a gene. As DNA, the CDR3 is TGTGCCAGCAGCTTAGACATAGCGGGAAGCACAGATACGCAGTATTTT. Residues: CASSLDIAGSTDTQYF.